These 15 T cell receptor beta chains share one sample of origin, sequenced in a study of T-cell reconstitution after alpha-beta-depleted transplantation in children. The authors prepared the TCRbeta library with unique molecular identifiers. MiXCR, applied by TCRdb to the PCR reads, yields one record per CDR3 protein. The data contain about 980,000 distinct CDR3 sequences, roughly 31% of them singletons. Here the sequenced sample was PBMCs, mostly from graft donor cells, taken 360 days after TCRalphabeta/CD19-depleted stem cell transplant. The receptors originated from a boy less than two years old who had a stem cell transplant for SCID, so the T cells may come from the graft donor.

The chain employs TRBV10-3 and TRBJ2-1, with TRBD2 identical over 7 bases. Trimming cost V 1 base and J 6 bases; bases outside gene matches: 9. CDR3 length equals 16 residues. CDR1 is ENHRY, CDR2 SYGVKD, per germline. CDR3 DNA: TGTGCCATCAGTGAGTATGGACTAGTGAGTCCCAATGAGCAGTTCTTC. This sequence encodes CAISEYGLVSPNEQFF.

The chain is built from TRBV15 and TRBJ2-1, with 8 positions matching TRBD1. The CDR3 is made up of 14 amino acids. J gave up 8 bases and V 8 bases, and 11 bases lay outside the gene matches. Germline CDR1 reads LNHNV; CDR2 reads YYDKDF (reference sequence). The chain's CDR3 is CATGTRQGRDEQFF. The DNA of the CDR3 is TGTGCCACCGGGACTCGACAGGGGCGAGATGAGCAGTTCTTC.

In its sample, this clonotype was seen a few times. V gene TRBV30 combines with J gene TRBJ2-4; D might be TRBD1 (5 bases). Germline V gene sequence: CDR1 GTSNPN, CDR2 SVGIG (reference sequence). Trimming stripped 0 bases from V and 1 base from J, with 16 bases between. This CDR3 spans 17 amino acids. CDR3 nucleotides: TGTGCCTGGAGTGTAAATCGACAGAATTTGGCCAAAAACATTCAGTACTTC. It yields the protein CAWSVNRQNLAKNIQYF.

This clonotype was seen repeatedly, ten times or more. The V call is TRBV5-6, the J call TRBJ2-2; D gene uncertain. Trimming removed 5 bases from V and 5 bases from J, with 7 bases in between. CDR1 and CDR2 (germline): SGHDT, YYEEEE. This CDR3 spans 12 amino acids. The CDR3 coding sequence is TGTGCCAGCAGACCGTGGACCGGGGAGCTGTTTTTT. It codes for CASRPWTGELFF.

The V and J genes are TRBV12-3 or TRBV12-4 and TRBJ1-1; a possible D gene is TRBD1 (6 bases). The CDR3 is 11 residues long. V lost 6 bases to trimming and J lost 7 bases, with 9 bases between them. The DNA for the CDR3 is TGTGCCAGCAGAGCGGACAGTGAAGCTTTCTTT. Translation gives CASRADSEAFF.

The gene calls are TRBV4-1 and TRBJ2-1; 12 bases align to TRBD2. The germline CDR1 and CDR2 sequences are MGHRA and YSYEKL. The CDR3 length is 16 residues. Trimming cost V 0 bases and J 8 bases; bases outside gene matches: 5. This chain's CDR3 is CASSQDPSGGAHEQFF. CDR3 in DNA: TGCGCCAGCAGCCAAGATCCTAGCGGGGGGGCACATGAGCAGTTCTTC.

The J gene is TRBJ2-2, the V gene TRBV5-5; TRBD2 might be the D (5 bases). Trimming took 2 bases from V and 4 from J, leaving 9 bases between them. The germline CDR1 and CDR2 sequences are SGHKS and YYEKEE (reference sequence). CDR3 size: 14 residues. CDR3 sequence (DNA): TGTGCCAGCAGCTTCCGGGGATCCACCGGGGAGCTGTTTTTT. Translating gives CASSFRGSTGELFF.

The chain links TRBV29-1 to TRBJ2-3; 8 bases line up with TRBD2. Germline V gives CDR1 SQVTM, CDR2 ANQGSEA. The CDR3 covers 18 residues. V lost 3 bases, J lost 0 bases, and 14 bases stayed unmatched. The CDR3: CSVDVGVAGKTSTDTQYF. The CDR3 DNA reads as TGCAGCGTTGACGTCGGAGTAGCGGGGAAAACTAGCACAGATACGCAGTATTTT.

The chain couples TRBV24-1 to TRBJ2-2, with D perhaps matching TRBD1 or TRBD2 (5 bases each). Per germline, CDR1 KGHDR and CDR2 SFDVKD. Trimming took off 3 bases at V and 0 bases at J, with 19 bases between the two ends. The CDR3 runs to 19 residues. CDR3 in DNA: TGTGCCACCAGTGATCCTAGCCGACAGACGGGACCGAACACCGGGGAGCTGTTTTTT. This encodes CATSDPSRQTGPNTGELFF.

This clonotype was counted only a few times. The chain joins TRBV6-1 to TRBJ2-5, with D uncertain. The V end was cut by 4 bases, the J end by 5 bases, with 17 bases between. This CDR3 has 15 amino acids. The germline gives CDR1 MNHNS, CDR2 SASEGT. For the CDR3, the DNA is TGTGCCAGCAGTGCAGACTTGAGGATGTGGGAGACCCAGTACTTC. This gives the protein CASSADLRMWETQYF.

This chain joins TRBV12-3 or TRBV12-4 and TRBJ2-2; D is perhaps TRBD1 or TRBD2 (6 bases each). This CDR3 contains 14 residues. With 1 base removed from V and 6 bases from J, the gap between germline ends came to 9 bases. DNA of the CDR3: TGTGCCAGCAGTTTAGGGGGGGCCTCCGGGGAGCTGTTTTTT. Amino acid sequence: CASSLGGASGELFF.

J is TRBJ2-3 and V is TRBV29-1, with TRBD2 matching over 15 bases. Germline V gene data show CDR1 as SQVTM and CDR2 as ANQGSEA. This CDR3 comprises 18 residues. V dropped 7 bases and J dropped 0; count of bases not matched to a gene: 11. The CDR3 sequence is CSASGTSGGIGSTDTQYF. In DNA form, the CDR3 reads TGCAGCGCATCCGGGACTAGCGGGGGGATAGGTAGCACAGATACGCAGTATTTT.

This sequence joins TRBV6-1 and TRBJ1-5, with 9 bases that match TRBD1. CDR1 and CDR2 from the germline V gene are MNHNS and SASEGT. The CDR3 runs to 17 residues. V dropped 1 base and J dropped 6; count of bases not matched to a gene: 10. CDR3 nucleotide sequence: TGTGCCAGCAGTGAAGGACAGGGGGGTGTTTCTACTCAGCCCCAGCATTTT. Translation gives CASSEGQGGVSTQPQHF.

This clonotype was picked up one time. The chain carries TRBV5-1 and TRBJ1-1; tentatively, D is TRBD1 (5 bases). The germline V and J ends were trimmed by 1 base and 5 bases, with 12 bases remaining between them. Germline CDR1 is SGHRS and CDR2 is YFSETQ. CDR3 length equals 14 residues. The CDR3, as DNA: TGCGCCAGCAGCTTGATGGGTGAGGGGACTGAAGCTTTCTTT. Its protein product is CASSLMGEGTEAFF.

CDR3 coding DNA: TGTGCCACCAGTTCGGGGGTGCCGGAGCCCCAGCATTTT. Its protein product is CATSSGVPEPQHF. V usage is TRBV24-1 and J usage is TRBJ1-5; D may be TRBD1 (5 bases). V gave up 6 bases and J gave up 8 bases, with 13 bases separating them. The CDR3 loop spans 13 amino acids. Germline V gene sequence: CDR1 KGHDR, CDR2 SFDVKD.